This T cell receptor (beta chain) emerged from a study of glioma-infiltrating T cells. Study findings and constraints: CDR3 overlap between tissue and blood was very small. Gliomas, especially low-grade, showed above-expected tissue-blood divergence; non-neoplastic patients showed below.

The V gene's germline CDR1 is LGHDT and CDR2 YNNKEL (reference sequence). CDR3 length: 16 residues. V shed 4 bases and J 1 base; nucleotides not matched to a gene: 9. TCR alpha and beta CDR3 regions were amplified from RNA using iRepertoire nested multiplex PCR. For one-step reverse transcription and amplification, 100-400 ng of tissue mRNA or PBMC total RNA was used. A single record per CDR3 protein comes from TCRdb applying MiXCR to the multiplex PCR reads. The profile shows tens of thousands of distinct CDR3 sequences, around 40% of them singletons. This clonotype appeared many times. Its antigen is unidentified.

The source material was glioma tissue, nonneoplastic brain tissue, or PBMCs (not recorded which). The sequence was collected from a human donor with low-grade glioma or glioblastoma, undergoing nonglioma brain surgery, or in good health (not recorded which). The rearrangement links TRBV3-1 to TRBJ1-1; the match to TRBD1 covers 7 bases. CDR3 in DNA: TGTGCCAGCAGCCCGGACAGGCAGGGGCCGAACACTGAAGCTTTCTTT. Translation: CASSPDRQGPNTEAFF.